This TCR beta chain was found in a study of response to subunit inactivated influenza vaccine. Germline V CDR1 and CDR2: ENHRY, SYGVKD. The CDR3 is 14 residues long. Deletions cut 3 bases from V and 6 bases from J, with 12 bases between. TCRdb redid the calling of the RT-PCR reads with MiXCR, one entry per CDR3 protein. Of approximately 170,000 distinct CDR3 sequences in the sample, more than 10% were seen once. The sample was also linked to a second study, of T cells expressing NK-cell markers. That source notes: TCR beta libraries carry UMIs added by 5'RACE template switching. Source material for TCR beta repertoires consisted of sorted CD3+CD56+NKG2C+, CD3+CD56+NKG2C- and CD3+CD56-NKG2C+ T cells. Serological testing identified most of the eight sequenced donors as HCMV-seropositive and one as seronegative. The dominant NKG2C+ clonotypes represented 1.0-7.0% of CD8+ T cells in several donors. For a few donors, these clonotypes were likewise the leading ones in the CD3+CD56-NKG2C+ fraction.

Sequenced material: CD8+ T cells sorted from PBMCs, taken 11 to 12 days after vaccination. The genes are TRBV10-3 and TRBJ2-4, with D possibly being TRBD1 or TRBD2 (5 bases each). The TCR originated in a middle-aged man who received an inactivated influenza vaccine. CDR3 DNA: TGTGCCATCAGTGATTGGGACGAGGTAAACATTCAGTACTTC. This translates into CAISDWDEVNIQYF.